Listed here are 7 T cell receptor beta chains from one sample, sequenced in a study of T cells after yellow fever vaccination. TCRdb reprocessed the 5' RACE reads via MiXCR and lists one record per CDR3 protein. This table has about 160,000 distinct CDR3 sequences, 5.5% to 7.5% appearing once. The sequences come from CD4+ T cells sorted from PBMCs, collected less than 6 days after the first yellow fever vaccination. All receptors come from a man aged 18 to 30 who received the YFV17D yellow fever vaccine.

This clonotype has only a few counts. This chain links TRBV21-1 with TRBJ2-3; the table's D call TRBD2 went unverified against the DNA. TRBV21-1 is annotated as a pseudogene. There are 17 residues in the CDR3. As DNA, the CDR3 is TGTGCCAGCAGCAAAGCGAGGAGGGGCCGTTACACAGATACGCAGTATTTT. This gives the protein CASSKARRGRYTDTQYF.

The chain is built from TRBV4-2 and TRBJ2-3; 10 bases map to TRBD2. Germline V gene data show CDR1 as LGHNA and CDR2 as YNFKEQ. V trimming: 1 base; J trimming: 2 bases; junction bases outside the gene matches: 6. The CDR3 totals 17 residues. Here the CDR3 reads CASSQGPGTSATDTQYF. The CDR3, as DNA: TGTGCCAGCAGCCAAGGCCCTGGGACTAGCGCCACAGATACGCAGTATTTT.

This clonotype was seen a few times. The chain employs TRBV29-1 and TRBJ2-1; D is unclear. Per germline, CDR1 SQVTM and CDR2 ANQGSEA. V dropped 2 bases and J dropped 4 bases, with 18 bases sitting between them. CDR3 length: 16 residues. CDR3 sequence reads: CSVESYRAVKYNEQFF. CDR3 in DNA: TGCAGCGTTGAATCATACCGGGCCGTTAAGTACAATGAGCAGTTCTTC.

There are many counts of this clonotype. The CDR3 sequence is CASTYRGTEPHGEQFF. CDR3 DNA: TGTGCCAGCACCTACCGCGGGACTGAGCCCCACGGTGAGCAGTTCTTC. V and J are TRBV7-2 and TRBJ2-1, with D possibly matching TRBD2 (6 bases). Germline CDR1 and CDR2: SGHTA and FQGNSA. V gave up 7 bases and J gave up 9 bases, with 25 bases separating them. The CDR3 is 16 residues long.

This clonotype has at least ten counts. In DNA form, the CDR3 reads TGTGCCAGCAGCTTAAGTGCAGCGAACACCGGGGAGCTGTTTTTT. This codes for CASSLSAANTGELFF. The chain recombines TRBV7-3 with TRBJ2-2; D uncertain. V was clipped by 1 base and J by 0 bases, with 6 bases between them. The CDR3 contains 15 residues. Looked up from germline, CDR1 is SGHTA and CDR2 is FQGTGA.

About this clonotype itself: A single base separates this from a much larger clone, so it may be a read error. The V gene is TRBV7-2, the J gene TRBJ1-4; 7 bases are a match to TRBD1. This CDR3 is 15 amino acids long. Per germline, CDR1 SGHTA and CDR2 FQGNSA. CDR3 nucleotides: TGTGCCAGCAGCTTAACAGGGGCAATGGATGAAAAACTGTATTTT. Encoded protein: CASSLTGAMDEKLYF. The complete variable domain, with remaining parts taken from reference TRBV7-2 and TRBJ1-4, reads GAGVSQSPSNKVTEKGKDVELRCDPISGHTALYWYRQSLGQGLEFLIYFQGNSAPDKSGLPSDRFSAERTGGSVSTLTIQRTQQEDSAVYLCASSLTGAMDEKLYFGSGTQLSVL.

The sample holds a few counts of this clonotype. The rearrangement joins TRBV7-2 to TRBJ2-7, with D possibly matching TRBD2 (5 bases). The germline CDR1 and CDR2 sequences are SGHTA and FQGNSA. Trimming left V 5 bases short and J 3 bases short, with 8 bases between. The CDR3 is 12 residues long. This CDR3 is CASSGAVYEQYF. DNA for the CDR3: TGTGCCAGCAGCGGAGCGGTCTACGAGCAGTACTTC.